This entry concerns a single TCR beta chain. V was pared by 7 bases and J by 3 bases, with 6 bases of the junction left unmatched. This CDR3 is built from 13 residues. Germline values: CDR1 MNHNY, CDR2 SVGAGI (reference sequence). The data were taken from a study of blood T cell repertoires in COVID-19. Study-wide context: Italy, Spain and the United States were the sources of the convalescent and acute COVID-19 samples. PBMCs, B-cell-depleted T cells, or T cells provided the cDNA or gDNA that made up the material.

Across about two dozen US areas, participants ranged in age from about 18 to 90 years. Methods used by the authors: Estimates of nucleated cell counts were drawn from the amplification of reference gene primers. The assay was immunoSEQ multiplex PCR, and TCRdb's table has in-frame clones only and misses some. The DNA was the basis for D and trimming; V, J and clone size are from that table. This table has 190,000 or so clones, 80% to 90% appearing once. This sequence joins TRBV6-6 and TRBJ2-7; 7 bases agree with TRBD1. The receptor comes from a woman in her twenties or thirties who had been exposed to COVID-19. Sequenced: PBMCs or T cells enriched from blood (not recorded which). The CDR3 region has the DNA TGTGCCAGCAACCCCCGGGACAGCTACGAGCAGTACTTC. Translation gives CASNPRDSYEQYF.